Sequencing of this T cell receptor (beta chain) was carried out in a study of blood T cell repertoires in COVID-19. Study at large: Donors in the United States, Italy and Spain gave samples during acute or convalescent COVID-19. T cells, B-cell-depleted T cells, or PBMCs supplied cDNA or gDNA.

Data came from immunoSEQ multiplex PCR; TCRdb stores just in-frame clones and leaves some out. The sample shows hundreds of thousands of clones, roughly 87% of them seen only once. Participant-reported clinical history was the basis for cohort assignment. The recovered donors of Cohort 3 showed two negative PCRs, clearance, or symptom resolution. The CDR3 is made up of 15 amino acids. V was trimmed by 2 bases and J by 5 bases, leaving 15 bases between them. Germline V gives CDR1 LGHNT, CDR2 FRNRAP. The source material was PBMCs or T cells enriched from blood (not recorded which). The V call is TRBV12-5, the J call TRBJ1-1; D is possibly TRBD1 (6 bases). This sequence was found in a woman under 30 who had recovered from COVID-19. CDR3 in amino acids: CASGLRVQGTTEAFF. CDR3 sequence (DNA): TGTGCTAGTGGTTTGCGGGTACAGGGTACAACTGAAGCTTTCTTT.